The 26 T cell receptor beta chains below come from one sample, sequenced in a study of T cells in localized non-small cell lung cancer. Data came from immunoSEQ multiplex PCR; TCRdb stores just in-frame clones and leaves some out. The data hold about 24,000 clones, with around 82% observed a single time. Sequences were derived from PBMCs, sampled before any cancer treatment. These receptors all stem from a man aged 35-75 years with stage II lung adenocarcinoma.

V is TRBV7-2 and J is TRBJ2-7; 8 bases are shared with TRBD1. This CDR3 is 14 amino acids long. The J segment lost 2 bases and the V segment lost 5 bases, leaving 5 bases of the junction unmatched. Germline CDR1 and CDR2: SGHTA and FQGNSA. The CDR3 protein is CASSHWDRTYEQYF. The CDR3 DNA sequence: TGTGCCAGCAGCCACTGGGACAGGACCTACGAGCAGTACTTC.

The chain uses TRBV29-1 and TRBJ2-1; 10 bases are a match to TRBD2. CDR3 size: 16 residues. CDR1 SQVTM and CDR2 ANQGSEA come from the germline V gene. V was pared by 7 bases and J by 6 bases, with 15 bases of the junction left unmatched. The CDR3: CSAGVHRTSGPNEQFF. The CDR3 bases are TGCAGCGCTGGCGTCCACAGGACTAGCGGACCCAATGAGCAGTTCTTC.

The chain links TRBV11-2 to TRBJ2-1, with 10 bases matching TRBD1. The CDR3 covers 16 residues. The V segment lost 4 bases and the J segment 4 bases; nucleotides outside the gene matches: 7. Germline CDR1 and CDR2: SGHAT and FQNNGV. The CDR3 DNA is TGTGCCAGCAGCTCCATAGGACAGGGGGTTTACAATGAGCAGTTCTTC. It yields the protein CASSSIGQGVYNEQFF.

Here the CDR3 reads CASSYSRQSRTDTQYF. As DNA, the CDR3 is TGTGCCAGCAGTTACTCGCGGCAATCGAGAACAGATACGCAGTATTTT. V and J are TRBV6-5 and TRBJ2-3, with unresolved D. V was pared by 0 bases and J by 3 bases, with 13 bases between. Looked up from germline, CDR1 is MNHEY and CDR2 is SVGAGI. The CDR3 has 16 amino acids.

The chain recombines TRBV30 with TRBJ1-3; D possibly corresponds to TRBD1 (6 bases). The ends were cut back, 5 bases at V and 2 bases at J, with 13 bases in the middle. In germline, CDR1 is GTSNPN, CDR2 SVGIG (reference sequence). The CDR3 has 14 residues. DNA of the CDR3: TGTGCCTGGCAAGAACAGGGAACTGGAAACACCATATATTTT. Protein product: CAWQEQGTGNTIYF.

V and J are TRBV5-4 and TRBJ2-7, with D perhaps assigned TRBD1 or TRBD2 (5 bases each). The germline gives CDR1 SGHNT, CDR2 YYREEE (reference sequence). V was shortened by 5 bases and J by 4 bases, with 16 bases between the two germline ends. The CDR3 length is 14 residues. CDR3 amino acids: CASSSLRGEYEQYF. CDR3 nucleotide sequence: TGTGCCAGCAGTTCTCTGAGGGGCGAATACGAGCAGTACTTC.

The rearrangement joins TRBV4-2 to TRBJ1-6, with 11 positions matching TRBD1. CDR1 is LGHNA, CDR2 YNFKEQ, per germline. V dropped 1 base and J dropped 9; count of bases not matched to a gene: 2. The CDR3 has 15 residues. CDR3 loop: CASSQGTGGGSPLHF. CDR3 DNA: TGTGCCAGCAGCCAAGGGACAGGGGGCGGTTCACCCCTCCACTTT.

The rearrangement uses TRBV6-5 and TRBJ1-2; no firm D call. Germline values: CDR1 MNHEY, CDR2 SVGAGI. Trimming pared 0 bases from V and 2 bases from J, leaving 7 bases between. CDR3 length: 14 amino acids. In DNA, the CDR3 is TGTGCCAGCAGTTACTCCGACTGGAACTATGGCTACACCTTC. Translating it yields CASSYSDWNYGYTF.

V gene TRBV19 combines with J gene TRBJ1-1, with D possibly matching TRBD1 (5 bases). Trimming took off 8 bases at V and 3 bases at J, with 16 bases between the two ends. Germline lookup yields CDR1 LNHDA and CDR2 SQIVND (reference sequence). The CDR3 is 14 residues long. The chain's CDR3 is CASSGGEWDTEAFF. CDR3 in DNA: TGTGCCAGTTCGGGGGGGGAATGGGACACTGAAGCTTTCTTT.

The V and J genes are TRBV2 and TRBJ1-4; D not certain. Germline V gene sequence: CDR1 SNHLY, CDR2 FYNNEI. Trimming shortened V by 4 bases and J by 4 bases, and 4 bases separated the two germline ends. The CDR3 is made up of 12 amino acids. The CDR3 DNA is TGTGCCAGCAGTGCCAATAATGAAAAACTGTTTTTT. It translates to CASSANNEKLFF. The full variable domain, in which reference TRBV2 and TRBJ1-4 provide the parts outside the CDR3, is EPEVTQTPSHQVTQMGQEVILRCVPISNHLYFYWYRQILGQKVEFLVSFYNNEISEKSEIFDDQFSVERPDGSNFTLKIRSTKLEDSAMYFCASSANNEKLFFGSGTQLSVL.

The genes are TRBV4-3 and TRBJ2-1, with D tentatively TRBD2 (6 bases). The CDR3 loop spans 18 amino acids. Germline CDR1 is LGHNA and CDR2 is YSLEER. The V and J ends lost 0 bases and 2 bases respectively, with 17 bases between them. The CDR3 bases are TGCGCCAGCAGCCAAGATTATGGGGGAGGCTTAACCTACAATGAGCAGTTCTTC. It yields the protein CASSQDYGGGLTYNEQFF.

This chain links TRBV6-1 with TRBJ1-2; 7 bases line up with TRBD1. V shed 3 bases and J 0 bases; nucleotides not matched to a gene: 1. This CDR3 region has 14 residues. In germline, CDR1 is MNHNS, CDR2 SASEGT. CDR3 coding DNA: TGTGCCAGCAGTGATGGGACAGCTAACTATGGCTACACCTTC. Translation: CASSDGTANYGYTF.

This sequence joins TRBV29-1 and TRBJ1-1; D is uncertain. V lost 7 bases to trimming and J lost 1 base, with 10 bases between them. The CDR3 loop spans 12 amino acids. Germline V CDR1 and CDR2: SQVTM, ANQGSEA. The CDR3 reads CSGSAPNTEAFF. The DNA of the CDR3 is TGCAGCGGAAGCGCCCCGAACACTGAAGCTTTCTTT.

This chain links TRBV6-1 with TRBJ2-5; TRBD2 matches at 8 bases. In germline, CDR1 is MNHNS, CDR2 SASEGT. V lost 3 bases and J lost 5; bases outside the gene matches: 8. The CDR3 contains 15 residues. The CDR3 coding sequence is TGTGCCAGCAGTGATTTTAGCGGGGTCACGGAGACCCAGTACTTC. This sequence encodes CASSDFSGVTETQYF.

In DNA, the CDR3 is TGTGCCAGCAGTCCCAGGGCCTTGATGGGGACCGGGGAGCTGTTTTTT. Protein: CASSPRALMGTGELFF. The V and J genes are TRBV6-6 and TRBJ2-2, with D perhaps matching TRBD1 (5 bases). V was cut by 5 bases and J by 5 bases, with 18 bases left in between. CDR1 MNHNY and CDR2 SVGAGI come from the germline V gene (reference sequence). This CDR3 has 16 amino acids.

This rearrangement joins TRBV5-1 to TRBJ2-5; unclear D gene. This CDR3 spans 12 amino acids. The V gene's germline CDR1 is SGHRS and CDR2 YFSETQ. V was pared by 4 bases and J by 6 bases, with 10 bases between. CDR3 DNA: TGCGCCAGCAGCCAACGCCCCCAGACCCAGTACTTC. Translating gives CASSQRPQTQYF.

V is TRBV19 and J is TRBJ2-1; D is perhaps TRBD1 or TRBD2 (5 bases each). The CDR3 loop spans 13 amino acids. The germline CDR1 and CDR2 sequences are LNHDA and SQIVND (reference sequence). V lost 0 bases and J 9 bases, leaving 9 bases between the germline ends. Here the CDR3 DNA reads TGTGCCAGTAGTATAGACAGGGAGCTTGAGCAGTTCTTC. This gives the protein CASSIDRELEQFF. Full variable domain (remainder filled in from reference TRBV19 and TRBJ2-1): DGGITQSPKYLFRKEGQNVTLSCEQNLNHDAMYWYRQDPGQGLRLIYYSQIVNDFQKGDIAEGYSVSREKKESFPLTVTSAQKNPTAFYLCASSIDRELEQFFGPGTRLTVL.

The genes are TRBV6-1 and TRBJ2-3; 7 nucleotides match TRBD1. The CDR3 spans 17 residues. CDR1 and CDR2 from the germline V gene are MNHNS and SASEGT. The V and J ends lost 4 bases and 2 bases, in that order; junction bases with no gene match: 12. CDR3 loop: CASSVTQTGSLTDTQYF. CDR3 bases: TGTGCCAGCAGTGTCACCCAGACAGGGAGCCTCACAGATACGCAGTATTTT.

The rearrangement uses TRBV7-9 and TRBJ1-1, with TRBD1 matching over 7 bases. The germline V gene has CDR1 SEHNR and CDR2 FQNEAQ (reference sequence). V lost 7 bases to trimming and J lost 1 base; unmatched junction nucleotides: 3. The CDR3 covers 13 residues. This CDR3 is CASIGQANTEAFF. Written as DNA, the CDR3 is TGTGCCAGCATTGGACAGGCGAACACTGAAGCTTTCTTT.

This CDR3 reads CASSLQGAKNIQYF. DNA of the CDR3: TGTGCCAGCAGTTTACAGGGGGCCAAAAACATTCAGTACTTC. This chain connects TRBV28 to TRBJ2-4; a possible D gene is TRBD1 (6 bases). This CDR3 spans 14 amino acids. V was shortened by 2 bases and J by 1 base, with 6 bases between the two germline ends. Germline CDR1 is MDHEN and CDR2 is SYDVKM.

The CDR3 region is CASSLPPVQGMNSPLHF. DNA of the CDR3: TGTGCCAGCAGTTTACCACCGGTACAGGGGATGAATTCACCCCTCCACTTT. The chain recombines TRBV27 with TRBJ1-6; 7 nucleotides match TRBD1. The junction had 11 bases not matched to a gene; V was cut back by 2 bases and J by 7 bases. In germline, CDR1 is MNHEY, CDR2 SMNVEV (reference sequence). This CDR3 has 17 residues.

Comment on this clone: One junction end disagrees with the germline gene, perhaps due to a read error. This chain links TRBV5-4 with TRBJ2-5; 8 bases are a match to TRBD1. The CDR3 is 14 amino acids. Per germline, CDR1 SGHNT and CDR2 YYREEE (reference sequence). The CDR3 spells CASSTRTGQGTQYF. The DNA for the CDR3 is TGTGCCAGCAGCACACGGACAGGGCAAGGGACCCAGTACTTC.

In this sample, this clone turned up once. The chain is built from TRBV7-8 and TRBJ1-5, with D perhaps matching TRBD1 (5 bases). Trimming removed 6 bases at V and 6 bases at J, with 18 bases between. The germline V gene has CDR1 SGHVS and CDR2 FQNEAQ. This CDR3 has 15 amino acids. CDR3 loop: CASRSGTQFGQPQHF. CDR3 bases: TGTGCCAGCAGATCCGGGACGCAATTCGGTCAGCCCCAGCATTTT.

This clone was found once. This chain connects TRBV5-4 to TRBJ2-1, with D hard to call. Germline-derived CDR1 and CDR2 are SGHNT and YYREEE (reference sequence). Trimming shortened V by 3 bases and J by 2 bases, and 9 bases separated the two germline ends. This CDR3 is built from 14 residues. The CDR3 sequence is CASSSNKAYNEQFF. For the CDR3, the DNA is TGTGCCAGCAGCTCCAACAAGGCCTACAATGAGCAGTTCTTC.

The chain recombines TRBV4-3 with TRBJ1-2, with 7 bases matching TRBD1. The CDR3 is made up of 15 amino acids. Germline CDR1 reads LGHNA; CDR2 reads YSLEER. The J segment lost 8 bases and the V segment lost 4 bases, leaving 13 bases of the junction unmatched. CDR3 region: CASSPDRTGVGGYTF. CDR3 coding DNA: TGCGCCAGCAGCCCCGACCGGACAGGTGTAGGGGGCTACACCTTC.

The V and J genes are TRBV19 and TRBJ1-4; D possibly corresponds to TRBD1 (5 bases). Germline V gene data show CDR1 as LNHDA and CDR2 as SQIVND (reference sequence). CDR3 length: 15 amino acids. Trimming removed 5 bases at V and 5 bases at J, with 15 bases between. The chain's CDR3 is CASSARDSRNEKLFF. The CDR3, as DNA: TGTGCCAGTAGTGCCCGGGACTCCCGCAATGAAAAACTGTTTTTT.